A selection of T cell receptor beta chains follows, all from one sample in a study of T cell repertoires in cytomegalovirus infection. TCRdb re-analysed the reads in MiXCR, keeping a single row per CDR3 protein. The sample includes 650,000 to 850,000 distinct CDR3 sequences, 25% to 35% of them seen just once. These receptors are not linked to any known antigen. This sample comprised cultured CD8+ T cells from PBMCs, obtained from culture after CMV antigen stimulation. Receptors originate from a human donor in good health (CMV status not recorded). Some clones in this sample may be carry-over from other donors' samples. CDR3s include the opening cysteine and the closing phenylalanine or tryptophan. A D gene is named only where the DNA matches it firmly. The listing skips clone size in some rows; elsewhere it reads once, few, many or a size class.

d_gene	abundance	v_gene	j_gene	CDR3aa	CDR3nt
TRBD1	many	TRBV7-7	TRBJ2-2	CASSLATGGLAGELFF	TGTGCTAGCAGCTTAGCGACAGGGGGCCTTGCCGGGGAGCTGTTTTTT
TRBD1	few	TRBV20-1	TRBJ1-6	CSAIGQGFSSYNSPLHF	TGCAGTGCTATAGGACAGGGCTTTAGCTCCTATAATTCACCCCTCCACTTT
TRBD1	NA	TRBV4-1	TRBJ2-7	CASSHRTGPPYEQYF	TGCGCCAGCAGCCACCGGACAGGGCCCCCTTACGAGCAGTACTTC
NA	NA	TRBV9	TRBJ2-3	CASSASRVTDTQYF	TGTGCCAGCAGCGCAAGTAGAGTCACAGATACGCAGTATTTT
NA	few	TRBV5-4	TRBJ2-7	CASSASSEQYF	TGTGCCAGCAGCGCCTCGAGTGAGCAGTACTTC
TRBD1	few	TRBV7-6	TRBJ2-3	CASSSTGTGGYTDTQYF	TGTGCCAGCAGCTCAACCGGGACAGGGGGTTACACAGATACGCAGTATTTT
NA	NA	TRBV20-1	TRBJ2-3	CSARRGSIGTDTQYF	TGCAGTGCCCGGAGGGGGTCGATCGGCACAGATACGCAGTATTTT
NA	once	TRBV20-1	TRBJ1-3	CSARVPQAFEMGNTIYF	TGCAGTGCTAGAGTTCCCCAAGCCTTTGAAATGGGAAACACCATATATTTT
NA	few	TRBV7-9	TRBJ2-3	CASSLEGQDPHTDTQYF	TGTGCCAGCAGCTTAGAGGGCCAGGACCCACACACAGATACGCAGTATTTT
NA	few	TRBV5-5	TRBJ2-3	CASSLEVSTDTQYF	TGTGCCAGCAGCTTGGAGGTCAGCACAGATACGCAGTATTTT
TRBD1	NA	TRBV10-3	TRBJ2-3	CAIHDSRDSRSTDTQYF	TGTGCCATACATGATTCCCGGGACAGCCGAAGCACAGATACGCAGTATTTT
NA	few	TRBV15	TRBJ1-1	CATSRDRALNTEAFF	TGTGCCACCAGCAGAGACAGGGCTTTGAACACTGAAGCTTTCTTT
NA	NA	TRBV10-3	TRBJ2-1	CAISELRQASYNEQFF	TGTGCCATCAGTGAGCTTCGACAGGCTTCCTACAATGAGCAGTTCTTC
TRBD1	NA	TRBV10-3	TRBJ1-5	CAISKSGQGVMSNQPQHF	TGTGCCATCAGTAAATCGGGACAGGGGGTGATGAGCAATCAGCCCCAGCATTTT
NA	NA	TRBV10-3	TRBJ1-4	CAISESIAEKLFF	TGTGCCATCAGTGAGTCTATAGCTGAAAAACTGTTTTTT
NA	many	TRBV7-2	TRBJ1-1	CASSPWGSDVNTEAFF	TGTGCCAGCAGTCCCTGGGGGTCGGATGTGAACACTGAAGCTTTCTTT
NA	many	TRBV27	TRBJ1-2	CASSPPDNYGYTF	TGTGCCAGCAGTCCCCCGGACAACTATGGCTACACCTTC
TRBD1	NA	TRBV24-1	TRBJ2-2	CATSDWDSPGELFF	TGTGCCACCAGTGATTGGGACAGCCCCGGGGAGCTGTTTTTT
NA	NA	TRBV29-1	TRBJ1-1	CSAETAMNTEAFF	TGCAGCGCCGAGACAGCTATGAACACTGAAGCTTTCTTT
NA	few	TRBV2	TRBJ2-1	CASSGGIILPSSYNEQFF	TGTGCCAGCAGTGGGGGGATCATACTACCGAGCTCCTACAATGAGCAGTTCTTC
NA	NA	TRBV29-1	TRBJ1-2	CSVESDIRKYGYTF	TGCAGCGTTGAATCGGACATCCGGAAATATGGCTACACCTTC
TRBD1	NA	TRBV9	TRBJ2-6	CASSVRQGLSGANVLTF	TGTGCCAGCAGCGTCCGACAGGGTCTATCTGGGGCCAACGTCCTGACTTTC
NA	NA	TRBV7-8	TRBJ2-5	CASSFRVGAGETQYF	TGTGCCAGCAGCTTCAGGGTCGGGGCGGGAGAGACCCAGTACTTC
TRBD1	NA	TRBV18	TRBJ1-5	CASSPPVDRGINHSNQPQHF	TGTGCCAGCTCACCACCGGTGGACAGGGGAATTAACCATAGCAATCAGCCCCAGCATTTT
NA	many	TRBV6-1	TRBJ1-3	CASSGPTDSGNTIYF	TGTGCCAGCAGTGGACCAACAGACTCTGGAAACACCATATATTTT
TRBD2	many	TRBV7-9	TRBJ2-2	CASSQGIAGSSGELFF	TGTGCCAGCAGCCAAGGGATAGCGGGGTCGAGCGGGGAGCTGTTTTTT
NA	NA	TRBV12-3/TRBV12-4	TRBJ2-2	CASSLAPGRLDTGELFF	TGTGCCAGCAGTTTAGCGCCGGGTCGGCTAGACACCGGGGAGCTGTTTTTT
NA	NA	TRBV4-1	TRBJ1-5	CASSQDWTGLSNQPQHF	TGCGCCAGCAGCCAAGACTGGACGGGACTTTCCAATCAGCCCCAGCATTTT
NA	NA	TRBV12-3/TRBV12-4	TRBJ2-1	CASSTGGTELNEQFF	TGTGCCAGCAGTACCGGGGGCACCGAGCTCAACGAGCAGTTCTTC
NA	few	TRBV19	TRBJ1-5	CASSIATGAVPQHF	TGTGCCAGTAGTATCGCGACAGGAGCTGTTCCCCAGCATTTT
NA	NA	TRBV13	TRBJ1-5	CASSQARGKDSNQPQHF	TGTGCCAGCAGCCAGGCTAGGGGGAAGGATAGCAATCAGCCCCAGCATTTT
NA	NA	TRBV27	TRBJ1-2	CASSLYRSLNYGYTF	TGTGCCAGCAGTTTGTACAGGAGTCTTAACTATGGCTACACCTTC
NA	NA	TRBV5-6	TRBJ1-6	CASSSLIVGSYNSPLHF	TGTGCCAGCAGCTCCCTCATCGTGGGCTCCTATAATTCACCCCTCCACTTT
NA	NA	TRBV11-2	TRBJ1-1	CASSLVNEAFF	TGTGCCAGCAGCTTAGTAAATGAAGCTTTCTTT
NA	NA	TRBV12-3/TRBV12-4	TRBJ2-2	CASSWVDQGAGELFF	TGTGCCAGCAGTTGGGTAGATCAGGGAGCCGGGGAGCTGTTTTTT
TRBD1	many	TRBV7-2	TRBJ1-3	CASSGTGASFGNTIYF	TGTGCCAGCAGCGGGACAGGGGCGAGCTTTGGAAACACCATATATTTT
NA	few	TRBV6-6	TRBJ1-1	CASSYSERNTEAFF	TGTGCCAGCAGTTACTCGGAAAGGAACACTGAAGCTTTCTTT
NA	NA	TRBV18	TRBJ2-7	CASSPGDTYEQYF	TGTGCCAGCTCACCCGGGGACACCTACGAGCAGTACTTC
TRBD1	few	TRBV29-1	TRBJ2-7	CSVPGTGGSYEQYF	TGCAGCGTCCCCGGGACAGGTGGCTCCTACGAGCAGTACTTC
NA	many	TRBV6-1	TRBJ1-2	CASRTPRIRSSYGYTF	TGTGCCAGCAGGACCCCTCGGATTCGGTCCTCCTATGGCTACACCTTC
NA	NA	TRBV2	TRBJ2-3	CASSPRITHTDTQYF	TGTGCCAGCAGTCCGAGAATAACCCACACAGATACGCAGTATTTT
NA	NA	TRBV4-2	TRBJ1-3	CASSQTSGDVGGNTIYF	TGTGCCAGCAGCCAAACCTCAGGAGACGTGGGGGGAAACACCATATATTTT
NA	NA	TRBV7-8	TRBJ2-3	CASLFLDTQYF	TGTGCCAGCCTCTTTCTGGATACGCAGTATTTT
NA	NA	TRBV4-1	TRBJ2-2	CASSQGLEIGELFF	TGCGCCAGCAGCCAGGGGCTAGAGATCGGGGAGCTGTTTTTT
TRBD1	few	TRBV10-3	TRBJ2-5	CAIGIRDRGRETQYF	TGTGCCATCGGAATTCGGGACAGGGGGCGGGAGACCCAGTACTTC
NA	few	TRBV6-5	TRBJ1-1	CASSYAGERTEAFF	TGTGCCAGCAGTTACGCAGGGGAAAGGACTGAAGCTTTCTTT
TRBD1	NA	TRBV6-1	TRBJ1-1	CASSLQGGWAFF	TGTGCCAGCAGTTTACAGGGGGGATGGGCTTTCTTT
NA	few	TRBV24-1	TRBJ2-5	CATSALQDSSQETQYF	TGTGCCACCAGTGCCCTCCAGGACAGTAGCCAAGAGACCCAGTACTTC
NA	NA	TRBV6-5	TRBJ2-3	CASSSSPIGADTQYF	TGTGCCAGCAGTTCCTCTCCCATTGGCGCAGATACGCAGTATTTT
TRBD2	NA	TRBV12-3/TRBV12-4	TRBJ2-6	CASSYLAGASSGANVLTF	TGTGCCAGCAGTTACTTAGCGGGGGCAAGCTCTGGGGCCAACGTCCTGACTTTC
NA	few	TRBV19	TRBJ2-7	CATTAAGWVNEQYF	TGTGCCACCACCGCGGCCGGGTGGGTCAACGAGCAGTACTTC
NA	NA	TRBV28	TRBJ2-1	CASSWAVDGDLINEQFF	TGTGCCAGCAGCTGGGCAGTGGACGGGGATTTGATAAATGAGCAGTTCTTC
NA	NA	TRBV6-5	TRBJ1-1	CARGGARDLAFF	TGTGCCAGAGGGGGGGCCAGAGATCTCGCTTTCTTT
TRBD2	many	TRBV7-9	TRBJ2-3	CASSLRGGPTDTQYF	TGTGCCAGCAGCCTCCGGGGGGGGCCCACAGATACGCAGTATTTT
TRBD1	few	TRBV19	TRBJ1-6	CASRTGVSPLHF	TGTGCCAGTAGGACAGGGGTTTCACCCCTCCACTTT
TRBD1	NA	TRBV27	TRBJ1-1	CASRTTGGNFESTEAFF	TGTGCCAGCAGAACGACAGGGGGTAATTTTGAAAGCACTGAAGCTTTCTTT
NA	NA	TRBV7-6	TRBJ1-5	CASSSWDQPQHF	TGTGCCAGCAGCAGCTGGGATCAGCCCCAGCATTTT